These T cell receptor beta chains were read from a single sample in a study of T cell responses to AZD1222 COVID-19 vaccine. Data came from immunoSEQ multiplex PCR; TCRdb stores just in-frame clones and leaves some out. The repertoire holds about 130,000 clones, with about 82% as singletons. The material was peripheral blood, obtained 28 days after the second dose of the MenACWY control vaccine. Receptors originate from an adult who received the MenACWY meningococcal vaccine as a control. Each CDR3 is given with its conserved first and last residue. The order of the fields is V gene, clone size, D gene, J gene, CDR3 DNA, CDR3 protein. D genes are given only for firm matches. A clone size is listed for some rows: how often the clone was seen (once, few, many), or a class if it is expanded.

TRBV12-5	-	-	TRBJ2-2	TGTGCTAGTGGCAGGAACACCGGGGAGCTGTTTTTT	CASGRNTGELFF
TRBV6-4	once	-	TRBJ1-1	TGTGCCAGCAGTCTCTCTGTGTACACTGAAGCTTTCTTT	CASSLSVYTEAFF
TRBV15	-	-	TRBJ1-6	TGTGCCACCAGCAGAGTCGCCAGGGATAATTCACCCCTCCACTTT	CATSRVARDNSPLHF
TRBV3-1/TRBV3-2	-	-	TRBJ2-2	TGTGCCAGCAGCCGCCACACCGGGGAGCTGTTTTTT	CASSRHTGELFF
TRBV11-2	-	-	TRBJ2-5	TGTGCCAGCAGCTTAGAGGCAGGTGGGGTGGCCCAGTACTTC	CASSLEAGGVAQYF
TRBV12-3/TRBV12-4	-	-	TRBJ1-3	TGTGCCAGCAGTTGGACAGTAAACACCATATATTTT	CASSWTVNTIYF
TRBV15	-	-	TRBJ1-4	TGTGCCACCAGCAGAGATGAGGGGGTAGGCATAGAAAAACTGTTTTTT	CATSRDEGVGIEKLFF
TRBV9	-	-	TRBJ1-2	TGTGCCAGCAGCGTAGCAGGGGTCAACTATGGCTACACCTTC	CASSVAGVNYGYTF
TRBV29-1	-	-	TRBJ2-3	TGCAGCGTTGGGGTGGGACAAGGGGATACGCAGTATTTT	CSVGVGQGDTQYF
TRBV6-5	-	TRBD1	TRBJ1-6	TGTGCCAGTAAACAGGGGAATTCACCCCTCCACTTT	CASKQGNSPLHF
TRBV25-1	-	TRBD1	TRBJ2-5	TGTGCCAGCAGCCCCGGACAGGGCGAGACCCAGTACTTC	CASSPGQGETQYF
TRBV6-2/TRBV6-3	-	-	TRBJ2-7	TGTGCCAGCAGTTACCCCCCGTCAGTCTACGAGCAGTACTTC	CASSYPPSVYEQYF
TRBV15	once	-	TRBJ1-5	TGTGCCACCAGCAGACCAGGACAGCAGCTTAGCAATCAGCCCCAGCATTTT	CATSRPGQQLSNQPQHF
TRBV5-6	once	-	TRBJ1-2	TGTGCCAGCAGCCATCAGGGTAACTATGGCTACACCTTC	CASSHQGNYGYTF
TRBV14	few	-	TRBJ1-3	TGTGCCAGTTCCGGGACGGCTGGAAACACCATATATTTT	CASSGTAGNTIYF
TRBV18	-	-	TRBJ1-2	TGTGCCAGCTCACCACCGGTGATTAACTATGGCTACACCTTC	CASSPPVINYGYTF
TRBV5-4	-	TRBD1	TRBJ2-2	TGTGCCAGCAGCCAGGACAGGGGTCGCACCGGGGAGCTGTTTTTT	CASSQDRGRTGELFF
TRBV7-2	few	TRBD2	TRBJ2-1	TGTGCCAGCAGCTCAGTGGCGGGAGTTCTTGAGCAGTTCTTC	CASSSVAGVLEQFF
TRBV7-2	-	-	TRBJ2-4	TGTGCCAGCAGCTTAGTCGGAAAGAACATTCAGTACTTC	CASSLVGKNIQYF
TRBV5-8	-	TRBD1	TRBJ1-1	TGTGCCAGCAGCTTGCGCAGGGGGCGAGATTACAACACTGAAGCTTTCTTT	CASSLRRGRDYNTEAFF